This T cell receptor beta chain was obtained from a study of response to subunit inactivated influenza vaccine. TCRdb passed the RT-PCR reads through MiXCR, listing each CDR3 protein once. The table includes roughly 180,000 distinct CDR3 sequences, about 9.3% detected once. Trimming took off 0 bases at V and 5 bases at J, with 7 bases between the two ends. The CDR3 contains 13 residues. Germline lookup yields CDR1 DFQATT and CDR2 SNEGSKA (reference sequence). This clonotype was found a few times. Sample: non-naive T cells sorted from PBMCs, taken on the day of vaccination. The chain combines TRBV20-1 with TRBJ2-2; D unresolved. The source is a man aged 50 or older who received an inactivated influenza vaccine. The CDR3, as DNA: TGCAGTGCTAGAGAATGGCAGACCGGGGAGCTGTTTTTT. Protein: CSAREWQTGELFF.